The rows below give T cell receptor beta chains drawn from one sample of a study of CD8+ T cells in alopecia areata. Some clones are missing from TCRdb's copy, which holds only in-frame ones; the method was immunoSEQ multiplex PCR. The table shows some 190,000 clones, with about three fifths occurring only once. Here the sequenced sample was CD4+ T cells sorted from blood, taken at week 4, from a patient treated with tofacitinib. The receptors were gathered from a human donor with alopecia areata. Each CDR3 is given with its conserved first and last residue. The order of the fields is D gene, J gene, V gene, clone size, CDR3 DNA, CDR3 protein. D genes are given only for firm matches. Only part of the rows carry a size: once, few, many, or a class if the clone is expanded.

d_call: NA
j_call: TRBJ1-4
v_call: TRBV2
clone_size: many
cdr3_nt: TGTGCCAGCGCCCGGGACGGAGCGATTCCTAATGAAAAACTGTTTTTT
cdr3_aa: CASARDGAIPNEKLFF

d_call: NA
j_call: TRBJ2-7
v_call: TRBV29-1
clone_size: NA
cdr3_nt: TGCAGCATCATCCGGGACGCCCTGGATTACGAGCAGTACTTC
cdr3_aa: CSIIRDALDYEQYF

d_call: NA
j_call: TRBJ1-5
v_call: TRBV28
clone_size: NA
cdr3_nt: TGTGCCAGCAGTACCTTCGGGGAGGTGCTCGGTCAGCCCCAGCATTTT
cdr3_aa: CASSTFGEVLGQPQHF

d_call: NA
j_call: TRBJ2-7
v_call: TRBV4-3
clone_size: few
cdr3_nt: TGCGCCAGCAGCCAAGAAGGGGGGAGCTCCTACGAGCAGTACTTC
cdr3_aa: CASSQEGGSSYEQYF

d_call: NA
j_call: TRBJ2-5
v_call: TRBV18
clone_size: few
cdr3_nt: TGTGCCAGCTCCCCCCTAGCAGAAGAGACCCAGTACTTC
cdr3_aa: CASSPLAEETQYF

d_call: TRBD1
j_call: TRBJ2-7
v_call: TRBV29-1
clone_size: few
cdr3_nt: TGCAGCGTAGGACAGGGGACCTACGAGCAGTACTTC
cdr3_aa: CSVGQGTYEQYF

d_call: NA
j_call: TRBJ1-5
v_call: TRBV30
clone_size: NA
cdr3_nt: TGTGCCTGGTCCAGGGGCGCCCGTCAGCCCCAGCATTTT
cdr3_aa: CAWSRGARQPQHF

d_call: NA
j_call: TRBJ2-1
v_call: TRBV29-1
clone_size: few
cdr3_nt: TGCAGCGTTGACGAGGGGAGCAATGAGCAGTTCTTC
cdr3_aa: CSVDEGSNEQFF

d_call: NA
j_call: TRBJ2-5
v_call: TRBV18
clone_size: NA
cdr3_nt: TGTGCCAGCTCACCCTTCACACCTCAAAACCAAGAGACCCAGTACTTC
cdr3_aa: CASSPFTPQNQETQYF

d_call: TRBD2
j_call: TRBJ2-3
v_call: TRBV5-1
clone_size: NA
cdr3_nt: TGCGCCAGCAGCTTGGTTTCGGGAGGGCCAGATACGCAGTATTTT
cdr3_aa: CASSLVSGGPDTQYF

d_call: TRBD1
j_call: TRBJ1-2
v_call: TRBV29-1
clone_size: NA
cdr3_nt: TGCAGCGCTCGACAGGGGTACGGCTACACCTTC
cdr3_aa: CSARQGYGYTF

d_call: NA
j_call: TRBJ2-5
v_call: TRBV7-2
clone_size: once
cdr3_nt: TGTGCCAGCACGACTACAAGGGAGGAGACCCAGTACTTC
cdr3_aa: CASTTTREETQYF

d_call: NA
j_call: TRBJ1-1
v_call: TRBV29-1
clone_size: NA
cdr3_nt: TGCAGCGTTGTACGGCAGGGGAACACTGAAGCTTTCTTT
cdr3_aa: CSVVRQGNTEAFF

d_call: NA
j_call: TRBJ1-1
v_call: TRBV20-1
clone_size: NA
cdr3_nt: TGCAGTGCTAACTTTGATCAAACGGCTTTCTTT
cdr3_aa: CSANFDQTAFF

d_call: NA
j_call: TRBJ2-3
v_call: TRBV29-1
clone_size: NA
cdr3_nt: TGCAGCGTTGAGTTGGGGGGAGATACGCAGTATTTT
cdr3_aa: CSVELGGDTQYF

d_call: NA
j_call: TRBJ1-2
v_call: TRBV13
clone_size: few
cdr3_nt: TGTGCCAGCAGCATCGCGGGGGGGCCCCACTATGGCTACACCTTC
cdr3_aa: CASSIAGGPHYGYTF

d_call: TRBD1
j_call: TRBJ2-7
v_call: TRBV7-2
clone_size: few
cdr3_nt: TGTGCCAGCAGCCTAGGACAGGGGGCTGTGTACGAGCAGTACTTC
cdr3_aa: CASSLGQGAVYEQYF

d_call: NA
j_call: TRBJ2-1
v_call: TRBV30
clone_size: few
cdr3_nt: TGTGCCTGGTTTGGCTCGGCGGGTTCCTACAATGAGCAGTTCTTC
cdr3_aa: CAWFGSAGSYNEQFF

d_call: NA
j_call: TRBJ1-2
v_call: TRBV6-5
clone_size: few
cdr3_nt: TGTGCCAGCAGCCCAGGTCGTCCACATGGCTACACCTTC
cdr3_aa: CASSPGRPHGYTF

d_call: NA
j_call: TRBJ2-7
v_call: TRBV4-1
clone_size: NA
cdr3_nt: TGCGCCAGCAGCCAAGGCACAGGGAGGTGGGGGGAGCAGTACTTC
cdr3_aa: CASSQGTGRWGEQYF

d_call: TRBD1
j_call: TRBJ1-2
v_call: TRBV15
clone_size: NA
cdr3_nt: TGTGCCACCAGCAGGAGCGGGACAGGGGGGTTTGGCTATGGCTACACCTTC
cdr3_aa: CATSRSGTGGFGYGYTF

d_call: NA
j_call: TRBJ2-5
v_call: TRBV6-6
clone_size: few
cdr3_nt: TGTGCCAGCCGGATGACAGCACAAGAGACCCAGTACTTC
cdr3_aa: CASRMTAQETQYF

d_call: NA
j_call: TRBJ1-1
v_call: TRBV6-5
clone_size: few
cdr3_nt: TGTGCCAGCAGCCCTCTCGGAGGGGCGAAATTGGTGGCTTTCTTT
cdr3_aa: CASSPLGGAKLVAFF

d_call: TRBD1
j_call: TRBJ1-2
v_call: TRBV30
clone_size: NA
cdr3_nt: TGTGCCTGGGGCCCACAGGGGGCATATGGCTACACCTTC
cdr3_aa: CAWGPQGAYGYTF

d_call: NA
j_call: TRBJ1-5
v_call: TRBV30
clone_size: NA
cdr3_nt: TGTGCCTGGAGTGAGGGGACCAGACTCGGGAGTCAGCCCCAGCATTTT
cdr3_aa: CAWSEGTRLGSQPQHF

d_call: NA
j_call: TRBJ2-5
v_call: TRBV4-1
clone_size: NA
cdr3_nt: TGCGCCAGCAGCCAAGGGACGGGGACCCAGTACTTC
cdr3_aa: CASSQGTGTQYF

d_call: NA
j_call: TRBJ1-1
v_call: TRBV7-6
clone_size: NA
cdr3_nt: TGTGCCAGCAGCTTAGTGGCAGGGAACACTGAAGCTTTCTTT
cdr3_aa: CASSLVAGNTEAFF

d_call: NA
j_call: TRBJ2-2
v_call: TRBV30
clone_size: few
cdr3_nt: TGTGCCTGGAGACCCGGGAATCCCACCGGGGAGCTGTTTTTT
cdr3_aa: CAWRPGNPTGELFF

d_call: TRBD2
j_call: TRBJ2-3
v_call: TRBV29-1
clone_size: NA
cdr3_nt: TGCAGCGGTAGCGGGAGGGGAGATACGCAGTATTTT
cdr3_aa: CSGSGRGDTQYF

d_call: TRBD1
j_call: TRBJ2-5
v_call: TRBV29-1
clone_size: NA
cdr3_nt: TGCAGCACAGACAGGGGGCAAGAGACCCAGTACTTC
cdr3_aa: CSTDRGQETQYF

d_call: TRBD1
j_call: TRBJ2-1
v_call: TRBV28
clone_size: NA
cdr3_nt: TGTGCCAGCAGGCCCCCCGGGACAGGGATCGATGAGCAGTTCTTC
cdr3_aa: CASRPPGTGIDEQFF

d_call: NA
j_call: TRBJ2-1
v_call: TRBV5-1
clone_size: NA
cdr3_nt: TGCGCCAGCAGCCCCGCTACAGCCCTCAATGAGCAGTTCTTC
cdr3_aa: CASSPATALNEQFF

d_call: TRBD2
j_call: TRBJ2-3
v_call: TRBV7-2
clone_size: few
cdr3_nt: TGTGCCAGCAGCGGACCCGGGACTAGCGGGAACGCGGCCCCAGATACGCAGTATTTT
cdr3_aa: CASSGPGTSGNAAPDTQYF

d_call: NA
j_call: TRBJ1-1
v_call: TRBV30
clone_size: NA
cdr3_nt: TGTGCCTGGAGTGTTCGAGTAACGAACACTGAAGCTTTCTTT
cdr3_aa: CAWSVRVTNTEAFF

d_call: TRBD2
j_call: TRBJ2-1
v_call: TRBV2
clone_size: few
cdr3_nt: TGTGCCAGCAGTGAAAATCGGGGAGGGACCTACAATGAGCAGTTCTTC
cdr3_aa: CASSENRGGTYNEQFF

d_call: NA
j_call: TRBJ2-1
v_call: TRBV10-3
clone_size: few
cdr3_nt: TGTGCCATCACTGACCGGGACTCCCCAGGCAATGAGCAGTTCTTC
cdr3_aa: CAITDRDSPGNEQFF

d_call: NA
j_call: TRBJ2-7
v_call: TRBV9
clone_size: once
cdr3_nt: TGTGCCAGCAGCGTCACAGACAACCTCTACGAGCAGTACTTC
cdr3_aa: CASSVTDNLYEQYF

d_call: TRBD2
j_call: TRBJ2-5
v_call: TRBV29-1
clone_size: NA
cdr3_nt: TGCAGCGTTGATAGCGGGAGGGCTCGTGTTAAAGAGACCCAGTACTTC
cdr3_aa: CSVDSGRARVKETQYF

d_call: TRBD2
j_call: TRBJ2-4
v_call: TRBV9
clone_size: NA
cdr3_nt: TGTGCCAGCAGCTCCGGACTAGCGGGCTTAGCCAAAAACATTCAGTACTTC
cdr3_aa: CASSSGLAGLAKNIQYF

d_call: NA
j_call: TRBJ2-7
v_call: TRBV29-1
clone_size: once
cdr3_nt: TGCAGCGTTACCGGGACGAGTGACGAGCAGTACTTC
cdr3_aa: CSVTGTSDEQYF

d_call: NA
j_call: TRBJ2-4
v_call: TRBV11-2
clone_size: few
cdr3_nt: TGTGCCAGCAGCCATGTAGAGGACATTCAGTACTTC
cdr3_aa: CASSHVEDIQYF